This T cell receptor beta chain was observed in a study of T-cell reconstitution after alpha-beta-depleted transplantation in children. The TCRbeta library incorporated unique molecular identifiers. TCRdb called the PCR reads again in MiXCR, with one record for every CDR3 protein. The table lists almost 400,000 distinct CDR3 sequences, around 21% of them singletons. This TCR was sampled from a human donor who donated a stem cell graft to a child with acute myeloid leukemia. Sample: PBMCs from the stem cell graft donor, taken from the stem cell graft.

CDR3 in DNA: TGTGCCAGCAGTCCAGCGGTAGGCCAGCCCCAGCATTTT. This sequence encodes CASSPAVGQPQHF. The rearrangement joins TRBV12-3 or TRBV12-4 to TRBJ1-5; the D is unclear. V was clipped by 5 bases and J by 7 bases, with 12 bases between them. The CDR3 has 13 amino acids.